The rows below give T cell receptor beta chains drawn from one sample of a study of blood T cell repertoires in COVID-19. TCRdb's copy holds only in-frame clones and misses some; the assay was immunoSEQ multiplex PCR. The sample holds 15,000 to 20,000 clones, roughly 84% seen once. The sample consisted of peripheral blood. The source is a man aged 35 to 55 with active COVID-19. Each CDR3 is given with its conserved first and last residue. A D gene is named only where the DNA matches it firmly. For some rows the clone size is stated as once, few or many, or as a class when expanded; others skip it.

d_call	clone_size	v_call	j_call	cdr3_aa	cdr3_nt
NA	few	TRBV11-1	TRBJ1-2	CASSLGRGYGYTF	TGTGCCAGCAGCTTAGGAAGGGGCTATGGCTACACCTTC
NA	NA	TRBV9	TRBJ2-3	CASSVELALDTQYF	TGTGCCAGCAGCGTAGAACTAGCTTTAGATACGCAGTATTTT
TRBD2	NA	TRBV11-2	TRBJ2-1	CASSSTSGASYNEQFF	TGTGCCAGCAGCTCAACTAGCGGGGCCTCCTACAATGAGCAGTTCTTC
TRBD1	NA	TRBV24-1	TRBJ2-1	CATSDSQGASYNEQFF	TGTGCCACCAGTGATTCCCAGGGGGCAAGCTACAATGAGCAGTTCTTC
TRBD2	NA	TRBV6-2/TRBV6-3	TRBJ2-2	CASSPRIAGGPGELFF	TGTGCCAGCAGCCCCAGGATAGCGGGAGGGCCCGGGGAGCTGTTTTTT
NA	once	TRBV5-4	TRBJ2-7	CASSFPQGPGEQYF	TGTGCCAGCAGCTTCCCACAGGGACCTGGCGAGCAGTACTTC
TRBD1	NA	TRBV7-3	TRBJ2-3	CASRQGQGSPTDTQYF	TGTGCCAGCAGACAAGGACAGGGGAGCCCCACAGATACGCAGTATTTT
NA	NA	TRBV11-2	TRBJ2-3	CASRRVGWSTDTQYF	TGTGCCAGCAGGAGGGTAGGCTGGAGCACAGATACGCAGTATTTT
TRBD2	NA	TRBV15	TRBJ2-2	CATSRDLAGGVTGELFF	TGTGCCACCAGCAGAGATTTAGCGGGAGGGGTTACCGGGGAGCTGTTTTTT
NA	NA	TRBV18	TRBJ2-5	CASSQGDGETQYF	TGTGCCAGCTCACAGGGGGACGGAGAGACCCAGTACTTC
NA	NA	TRBV4-3	TRBJ2-3	CASSQEFGADTQYF	TGCGCCAGCAGCCAAGAGTTCGGTGCAGATACGCAGTATTTT
TRBD2	NA	TRBV12-5	TRBJ2-7	CASGVRQGGPLEQYF	TGTGCTAGTGGCGTCCGTCAGGGAGGGCCTCTCGAGCAGTACTTC
TRBD2	NA	TRBV7-3	TRBJ2-2	CASSSGTSVQTGELFF	TGTGCCAGCAGCTCCGGGACTAGCGTCCAGACCGGGGAGCTGTTTTTT
TRBD2	NA	TRBV6-1	TRBJ2-1	CASSEKLPGLAGGKQFF	TGTGCCAGCAGTGAAAAACTACCGGGACTAGCGGGAGGAAAGCAGTTCTTC
TRBD2	NA	TRBV4-2	TRBJ2-1	CASSGPKATSGRPYNEQFF	TGTGCCAGCAGCGGACCGAAGGCGACTAGCGGGAGACCCTACAATGAGCAGTTCTTC
NA	NA	TRBV10-1	TRBJ2-7	CASSGTDSYEQYF	TGCGCCAGCAGTGGGACAGATTCCTACGAGCAGTACTTC
NA	NA	TRBV23-1	TRBJ1-3	CASSQISSGNTIYF	TGCGCCAGCAGTCAAATATCCTCTGGAAACACCATATATTTT
NA	once	TRBV2	TRBJ2-7	CASSEALRRGSRDHEQYF	TGTGCCAGCAGTGAAGCGCTTCGACGGGGGTCACGAGATCACGAGCAGTACTTC
TRBD2	NA	TRBV4-3	TRBJ2-7	CASSQIRGGPTYEQYF	TGCGCCAGCAGCCAGATTCGCGGGGGGCCGACCTACGAGCAGTACTTC
TRBD2	NA	TRBV5-6	TRBJ2-1	CASSLWGSGNEQFF	TGTGCCAGCAGCTTGTGGGGTAGCGGGAATGAGCAGTTCTTC
TRBD1	NA	TRBV7-8	TRBJ1-1	CASSLGGPLQGAFF	TGTGCCAGCAGCTTAGGGGGTCCTTTACAGGGGGCTTTCTTT
TRBD2	NA	TRBV7-2	TRBJ2-3	CASSLDLAGALTDTQYF	TGTGCCAGCAGCTTAGACCTAGCGGGAGCCTTAACAGATACGCAGTATTTT
TRBD1	few	TRBV6-6	TRBJ2-7	CASHSRTGSHEQYF	TGTGCCAGCCATTCCCGGACAGGGTCTCACGAGCAGTACTTC
TRBD1	NA	TRBV27	TRBJ2-5	CASSDRGPFETQYF	TGTGCCAGCTCGGACAGGGGGCCATTCGAGACCCAGTACTTC
TRBD1	NA	TRBV5-8	TRBJ1-5	CASSLVGGQLNSNQPQHF	TGTGCCAGCAGCTTGGTCGGGGGACAGCTAAATAGCAATCAGCCCCAGCATTTT
TRBD2	NA	TRBV6-5	TRBJ2-7	CASSYSSLAGSYEQYF	TGTGCCAGCAGTTACTCGAGTCTAGCGGGGTCCTACGAGCAGTACTTC
NA	NA	TRBV5-4	TRBJ2-2	CASSLGGQNTGELFF	TGTGCCAGCAGCTTGGGGGGGCAGAACACCGGGGAGCTGTTTTTT
TRBD1	NA	TRBV7-9	TRBJ1-1	CASSPPGQSEAFF	TGTGCCAGCAGCCCTCCGGGACAGTCTGAAGCTTTCTTT
TRBD2	NA	TRBV19	TRBJ2-2	CASSIPTGLAGTTGELFF	TGTGCCAGTAGTATCCCCACAGGACTAGCGGGAACCACCGGGGAGCTGTTTTTT
NA	few	TRBV3-1/TRBV3-2	TRBJ2-7	CASSHTYEQYF	TGTGCCAGCAGCCACACCTACGAGCAGTACTTC
NA	NA	TRBV19	TRBJ2-3	CASSNFHSGDTQYF	TGTGCCAGTAGTAATTTTCATTCGGGAGATACGCAGTATTTT
NA	NA	TRBV10-2	TRBJ2-3	CASSESTFSGRSTDTQYF	TGCGCCAGCAGTGAGTCGACTTTTAGCGGCAGAAGCACAGATACGCAGTATTTT
TRBD1	NA	TRBV5-1	TRBJ1-5	CASSLAGQGRYSNQPQHF	TGCGCCAGCAGCTTGGCGGGACAGGGCAGGTATAGCAATCAGCCCCAGCATTTT
NA	few	TRBV9	TRBJ2-1	CASSVEELAVEKNEQFF	TGTGCCAGCAGCGTAGAGGAATTAGCGGTAGAAAAAAATGAGCAGTTCTTC
TRBD1	NA	TRBV15	TRBJ1-2	CATSREKTGSLGYGYTF	TGTGCCACCAGCAGAGAAAAGACAGGGTCATTAGGCTATGGCTACACCTTC
TRBD1	NA	TRBV30	TRBJ2-3	CAWSALTGGRDTQYF	TGTGCCTGGAGCGCCCTGACAGGGGGCCGGGATACGCAGTATTTT
TRBD2	NA	TRBV27	TRBJ2-2	CASSLGLAGATGELFF	TGTGCCAGCAGTTTGGGCCTAGCGGGAGCCACCGGGGAGCTGTTTTTT
NA	NA	TRBV5-1	TRBJ2-7	CASSLGGLEDEQYF	TGCGCCAGCAGCTTGGGGGGGCTAGAGGACGAGCAGTACTTC
NA	NA	TRBV4-3	TRBJ1-3	CASSHRGGSRNTIYF	TGCGCCAGCAGCCATCGCGGAGGCTCTAGAAACACCATATATTTT
NA	NA	TRBV6-2/TRBV6-3	TRBJ2-1	CASSGGASLNEQFF	TGTGCCAGCAGTGGTGGGGCAAGCTTGAATGAGCAGTTCTTC
TRBD1	NA	TRBV7-2	TRBJ1-2	CASSLGAGGFGYTF	TGTGCCAGCAGCTTAGGAGCAGGGGGTTTTGGCTACACCTTC
TRBD1	few	TRBV24-1	TRBJ1-3	CATSDFPYLTGGGSSISGNTIYF	TGTGCCACCAGTGACTTCCCCTACCTTACAGGGGGCGGCAGCTCTATCTCTGGAAACACCATATATTTT